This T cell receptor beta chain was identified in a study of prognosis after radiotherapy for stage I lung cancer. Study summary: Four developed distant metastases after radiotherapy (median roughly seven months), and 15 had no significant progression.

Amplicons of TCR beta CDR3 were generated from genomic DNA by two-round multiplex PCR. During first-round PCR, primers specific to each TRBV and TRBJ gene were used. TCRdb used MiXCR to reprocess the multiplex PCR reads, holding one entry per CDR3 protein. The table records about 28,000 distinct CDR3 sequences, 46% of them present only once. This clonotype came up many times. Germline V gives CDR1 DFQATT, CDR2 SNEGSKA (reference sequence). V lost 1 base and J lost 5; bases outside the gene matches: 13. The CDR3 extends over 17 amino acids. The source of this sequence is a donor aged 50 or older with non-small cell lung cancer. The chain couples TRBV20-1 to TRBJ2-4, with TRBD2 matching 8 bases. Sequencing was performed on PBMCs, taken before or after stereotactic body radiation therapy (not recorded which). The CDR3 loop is CSARGLAGPGWENIQYF. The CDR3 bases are TGCAGTGCTAGAGGGCTAGCGGGCCCGGGTTGGGAAAACATTCAGTACTTC.